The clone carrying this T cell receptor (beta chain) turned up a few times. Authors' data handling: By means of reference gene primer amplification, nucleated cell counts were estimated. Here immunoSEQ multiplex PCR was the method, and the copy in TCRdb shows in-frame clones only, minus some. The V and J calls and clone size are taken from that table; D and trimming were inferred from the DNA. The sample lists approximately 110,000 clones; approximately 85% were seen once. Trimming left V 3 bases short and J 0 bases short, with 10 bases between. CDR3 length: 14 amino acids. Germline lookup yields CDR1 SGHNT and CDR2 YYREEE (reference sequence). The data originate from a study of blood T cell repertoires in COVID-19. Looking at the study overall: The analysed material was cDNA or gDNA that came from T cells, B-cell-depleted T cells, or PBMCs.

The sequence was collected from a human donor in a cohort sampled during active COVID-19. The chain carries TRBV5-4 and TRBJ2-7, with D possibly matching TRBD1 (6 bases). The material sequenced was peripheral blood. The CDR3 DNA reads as TGTGCCAGCAGCTCCCGGGACACCTCCTACGAGCAGTACTTC. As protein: CASSSRDTSYEQYF.